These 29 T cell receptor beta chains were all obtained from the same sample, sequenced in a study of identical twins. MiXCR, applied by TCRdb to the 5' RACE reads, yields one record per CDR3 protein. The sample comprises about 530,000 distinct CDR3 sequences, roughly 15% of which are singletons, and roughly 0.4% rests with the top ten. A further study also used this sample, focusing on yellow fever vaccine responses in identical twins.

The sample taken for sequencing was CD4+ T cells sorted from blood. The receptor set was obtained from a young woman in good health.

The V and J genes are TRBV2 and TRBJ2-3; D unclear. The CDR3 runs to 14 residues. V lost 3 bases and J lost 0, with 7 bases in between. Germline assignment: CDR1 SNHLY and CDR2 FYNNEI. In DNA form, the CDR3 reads TGTGCCAGCAGTGAGCGGATTAGCACAGATACGCAGTATTTT. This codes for CASSERISTDTQYF.

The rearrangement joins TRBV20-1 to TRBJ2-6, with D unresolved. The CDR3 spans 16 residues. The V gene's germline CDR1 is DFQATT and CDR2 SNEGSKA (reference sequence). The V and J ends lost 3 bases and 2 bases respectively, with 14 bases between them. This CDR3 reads CSARDPRQAGANVLTF. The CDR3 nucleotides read TGCAGTGCTAGGGATCCCCGCCAGGCTGGGGCCAACGTCCTGACTTTC.

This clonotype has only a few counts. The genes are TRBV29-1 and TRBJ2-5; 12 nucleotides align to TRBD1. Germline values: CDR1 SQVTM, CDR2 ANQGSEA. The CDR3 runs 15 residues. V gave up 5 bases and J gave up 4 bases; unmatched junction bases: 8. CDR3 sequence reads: CSVPRGTGGGETQYF. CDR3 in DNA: TGCAGCGTTCCACGCGGGACAGGGGGCGGAGAGACCCAGTACTTC.

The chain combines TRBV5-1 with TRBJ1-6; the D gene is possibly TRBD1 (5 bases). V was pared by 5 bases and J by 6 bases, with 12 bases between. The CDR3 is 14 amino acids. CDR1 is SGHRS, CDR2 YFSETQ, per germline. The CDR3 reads CASRAGASNSPLHF. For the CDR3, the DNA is TGCGCCAGCAGGGCTGGGGCCTCTAATTCACCCCTCCACTTT. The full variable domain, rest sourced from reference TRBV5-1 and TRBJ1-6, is KAGVTQTPRYLIKTRGQQVTLSCSPISGHRSVSWYQQTPGQGLQFLFEYFSETQRNKGNFPGRFSGRQFSNSRSEMNVSTLELGDSALYLCASRAGASNSPLHFGNGTRLTVT.

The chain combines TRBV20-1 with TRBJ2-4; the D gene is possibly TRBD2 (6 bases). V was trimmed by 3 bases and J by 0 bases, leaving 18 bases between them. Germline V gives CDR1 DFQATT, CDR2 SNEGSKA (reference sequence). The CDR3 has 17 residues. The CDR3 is CSARRDSTLIAKNIQYF. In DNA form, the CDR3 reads TGCAGTGCTAGGAGGGACTCGACCCTAATAGCCAAAAACATTCAGTACTTC.

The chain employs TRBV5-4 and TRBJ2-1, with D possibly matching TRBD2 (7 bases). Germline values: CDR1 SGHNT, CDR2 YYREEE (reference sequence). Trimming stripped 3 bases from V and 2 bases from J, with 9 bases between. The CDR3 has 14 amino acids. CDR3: CASSWGGPYNEQFF. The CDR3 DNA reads TGTGCCAGCAGCTGGGGGGGCCCCTACAATGAGCAGTTCTTC.

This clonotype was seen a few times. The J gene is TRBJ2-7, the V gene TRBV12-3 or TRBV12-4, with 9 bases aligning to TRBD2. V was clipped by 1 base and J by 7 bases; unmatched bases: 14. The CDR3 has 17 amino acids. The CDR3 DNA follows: TGTGCCAGCAGTTTAGTTGGCCTGGCGGGAGGGCCGCGAGAGCAGTACTTC. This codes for CASSLVGLAGGPREQYF.

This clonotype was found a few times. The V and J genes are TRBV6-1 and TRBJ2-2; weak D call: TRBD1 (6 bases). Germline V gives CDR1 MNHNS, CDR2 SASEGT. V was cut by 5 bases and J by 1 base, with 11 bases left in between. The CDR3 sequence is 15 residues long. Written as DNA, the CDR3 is TGTGCCAGCAGTAGAGGGACACAGAACACCGGGGAGCTGTTTTTT. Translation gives CASSRGTQNTGELFF.

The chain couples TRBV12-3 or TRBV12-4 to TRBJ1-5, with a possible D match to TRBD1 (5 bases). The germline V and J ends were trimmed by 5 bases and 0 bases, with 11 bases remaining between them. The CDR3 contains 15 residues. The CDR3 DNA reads TGTGCCAGCAGTGGGACTATCAATAGCAATCAGCCCCAGCATTTT. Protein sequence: CASSGTINSNQPQHF.

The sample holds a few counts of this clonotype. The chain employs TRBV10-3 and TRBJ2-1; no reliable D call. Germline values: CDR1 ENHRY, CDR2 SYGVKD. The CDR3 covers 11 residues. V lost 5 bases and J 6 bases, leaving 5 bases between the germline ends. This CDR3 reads CAISSANEQFF. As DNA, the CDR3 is TGTGCCATCAGTTCGGCCAATGAGCAGTTCTTC.

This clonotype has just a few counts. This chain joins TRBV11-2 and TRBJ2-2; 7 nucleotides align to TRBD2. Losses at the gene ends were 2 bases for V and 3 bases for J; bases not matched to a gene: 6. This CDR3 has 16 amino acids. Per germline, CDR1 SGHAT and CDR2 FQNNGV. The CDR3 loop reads CASSLKGTTYTGELFF. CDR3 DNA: TGTGCCAGCAGCTTAAAAGGGACTACCTACACCGGGGAGCTGTTTTTT.

The CDR3 sequence is CATSPDSYGYTF. In DNA form, the CDR3 reads TGTGCCACCAGTCCAGACTCCTATGGCTACACCTTC. The chain uses TRBV24-1 and TRBJ1-2; no clear D gene. This CDR3 has 12 amino acids. Germline-derived CDR1 and CDR2 are KGHDR and SFDVKD. The germline V and J ends were trimmed by 6 bases and 4 bases, with 8 bases remaining between them.

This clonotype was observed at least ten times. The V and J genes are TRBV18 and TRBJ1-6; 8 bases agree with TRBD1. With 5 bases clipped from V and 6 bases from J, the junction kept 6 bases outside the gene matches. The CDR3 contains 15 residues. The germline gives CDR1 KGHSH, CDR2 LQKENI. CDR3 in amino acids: CASSTSDRVNSPLHF. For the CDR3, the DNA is TGTGCCAGCTCAACCTCGGACAGGGTTAATTCACCCCTCCACTTT.

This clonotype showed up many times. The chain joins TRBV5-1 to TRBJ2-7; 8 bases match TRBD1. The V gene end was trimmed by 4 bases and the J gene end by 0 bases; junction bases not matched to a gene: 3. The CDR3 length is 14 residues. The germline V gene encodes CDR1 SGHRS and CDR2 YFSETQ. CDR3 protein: CASSKGQGSYEQYV. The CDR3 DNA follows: TGCGCCAGCAGCAAAGGACAGGGCTCCTACGAGCAGTACGTC.

CDR3: CSARSGPSYEQYF. In DNA, the CDR3 is TGCAGTGCTAGGTCCGGGCCCTCCTACGAGCAGTACTTC. This sequence joins TRBV20-1 and TRBJ2-7; unclear D gene. The ends were cut back, 3 bases at V and 0 bases at J, with 9 bases in the middle. The CDR3 runs 13 residues. CDR1 DFQATT and CDR2 SNEGSKA come from the germline V gene (reference sequence).

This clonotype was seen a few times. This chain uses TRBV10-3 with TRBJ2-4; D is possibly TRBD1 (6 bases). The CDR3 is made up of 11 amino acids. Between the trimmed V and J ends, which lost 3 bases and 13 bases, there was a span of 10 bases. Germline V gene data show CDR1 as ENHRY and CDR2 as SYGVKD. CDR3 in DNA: TGTGCCATCAGTGACGGGACAAGGCAGTACTTC. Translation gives CAISDGTRQYF.

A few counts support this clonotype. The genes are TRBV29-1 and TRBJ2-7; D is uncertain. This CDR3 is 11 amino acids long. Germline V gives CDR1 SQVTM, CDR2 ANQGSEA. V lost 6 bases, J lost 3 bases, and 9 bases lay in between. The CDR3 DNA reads TGCAGCGTCCGACTTTACTACGAGCAGTACTTC. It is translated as CSVRLYYEQYF.

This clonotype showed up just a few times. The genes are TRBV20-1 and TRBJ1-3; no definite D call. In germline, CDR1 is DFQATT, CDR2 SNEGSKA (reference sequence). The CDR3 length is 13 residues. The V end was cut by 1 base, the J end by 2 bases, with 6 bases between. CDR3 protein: CSARVGPGNTIYF. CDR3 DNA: TGCAGTGCTAGAGTTGGCCCTGGAAACACCATATATTTT.

CDR3 sequence reads: CASMSSPVRNTQYF. The CDR3 region has the DNA TGTGCCAGCATGAGTAGCCCGGTCCGGAATACGCAGTATTTT. The chain uses TRBV28 and TRBJ2-3; D not resolved. Germline values: CDR1 MDHEN, CDR2 SYDVKM. The V end was cut by 7 bases, the J end by 7 bases, with 18 bases between. This CDR3 comprises 14 residues.

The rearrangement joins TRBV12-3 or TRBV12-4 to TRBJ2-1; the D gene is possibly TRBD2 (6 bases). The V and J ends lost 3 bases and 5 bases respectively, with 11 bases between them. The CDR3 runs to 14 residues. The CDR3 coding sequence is TGTGCCAGCAGTTTGCGGCGGGACGACAATGAGCAGTTCTTC. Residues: CASSLRRDDNEQFF.

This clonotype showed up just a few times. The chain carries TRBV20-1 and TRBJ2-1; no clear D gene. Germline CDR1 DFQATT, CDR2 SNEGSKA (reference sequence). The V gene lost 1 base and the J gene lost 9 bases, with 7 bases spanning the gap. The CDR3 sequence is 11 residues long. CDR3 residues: CSARGASEQFF. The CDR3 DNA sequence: TGCAGTGCTAGAGGGGCGAGTGAGCAGTTCTTC.

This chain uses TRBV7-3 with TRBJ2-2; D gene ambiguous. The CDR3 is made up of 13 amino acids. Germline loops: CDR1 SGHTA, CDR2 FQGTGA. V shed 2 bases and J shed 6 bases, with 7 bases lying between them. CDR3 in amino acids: CASSLDESGELFF. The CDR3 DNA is TGTGCCAGCAGCTTAGATGAATCCGGGGAGCTGTTTTTT.

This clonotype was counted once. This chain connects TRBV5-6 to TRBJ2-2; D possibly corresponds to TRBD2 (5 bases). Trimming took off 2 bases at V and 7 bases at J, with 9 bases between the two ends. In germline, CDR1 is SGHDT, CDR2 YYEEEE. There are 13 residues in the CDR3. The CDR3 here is CASSFSRGGELFF. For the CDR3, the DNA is TGTGCCAGCAGCTTTAGCCGGGGCGGGGAGCTGTTTTTT.

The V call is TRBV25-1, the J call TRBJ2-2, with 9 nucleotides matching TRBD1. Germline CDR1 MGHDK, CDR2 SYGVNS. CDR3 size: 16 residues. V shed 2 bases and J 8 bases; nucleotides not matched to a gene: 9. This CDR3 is CASSEDWGQGKGELFF. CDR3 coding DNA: TGTGCCAGCAGTGAAGACTGGGGACAGGGCAAAGGGGAGCTGTTTTTT.

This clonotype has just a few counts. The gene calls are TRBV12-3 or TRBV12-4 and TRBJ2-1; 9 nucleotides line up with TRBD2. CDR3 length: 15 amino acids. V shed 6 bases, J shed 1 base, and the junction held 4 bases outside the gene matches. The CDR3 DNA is TGTGCCAGCAGGAACAGCGGGAGGTCCTACAATGAGCAGTTCTTC. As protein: CASRNSGRSYNEQFF.

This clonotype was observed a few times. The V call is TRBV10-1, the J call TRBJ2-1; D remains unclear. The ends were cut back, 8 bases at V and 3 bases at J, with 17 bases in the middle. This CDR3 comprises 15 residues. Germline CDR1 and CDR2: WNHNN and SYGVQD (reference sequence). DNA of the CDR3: TGCGCCAGCGTGCTAACAGACCTATACTACAATGAGCAGTTCTTC. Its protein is CASVLTDLYYNEQFF.

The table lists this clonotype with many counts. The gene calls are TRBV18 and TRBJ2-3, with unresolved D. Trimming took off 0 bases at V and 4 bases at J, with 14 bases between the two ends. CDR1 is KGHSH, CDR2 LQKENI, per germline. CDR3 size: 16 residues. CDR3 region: CASSPPRTHKADTQYF. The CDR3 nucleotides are TGTGCCAGCTCACCACCACGGACGCACAAAGCAGATACGCAGTATTTT.

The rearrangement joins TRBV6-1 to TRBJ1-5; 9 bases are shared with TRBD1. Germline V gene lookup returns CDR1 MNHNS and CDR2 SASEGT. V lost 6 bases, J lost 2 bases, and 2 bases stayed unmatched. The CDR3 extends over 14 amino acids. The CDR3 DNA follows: TGTGCCAGCAGGACAGGGGGAGGCAATCAGCCCCAGCATTTT. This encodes CASRTGGGNQPQHF.

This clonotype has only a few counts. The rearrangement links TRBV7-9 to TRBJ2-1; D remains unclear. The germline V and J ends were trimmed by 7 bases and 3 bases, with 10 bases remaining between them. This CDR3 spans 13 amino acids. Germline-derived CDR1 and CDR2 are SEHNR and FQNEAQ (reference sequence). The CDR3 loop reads CASNPRGYNEQFF. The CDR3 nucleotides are TGTGCCAGCAACCCGAGAGGCTACAATGAGCAGTTCTTC.